This T cell receptor (beta chain) was sequenced during a study of shared clonotypes between healthy human individuals. CD45RO-negative, CCR7-positively selected cells formed the naive CD8 fraction, excluding terminally differentiated effector memory CD45RA+ cells. Profiled with immunoSEQ multiplex PCR; TCRdb holds only in-frame clones, not every one. The sample comprises 1.5 million to 2.5 million clones, less than 95% of which are singletons, and less than 1.5% rests with the top ten. The sample was naive CD8+ T cells sorted from blood. The sequence was obtained from a man between 18 and 35 years old in good health.

CDR3 sequence reads: CASMGSGASNQPQHF. In nucleotides, the CDR3 is TGTGCCAGCATGGGATCAGGGGCTAGCAATCAGCCCCAGCATTTT. The chain carries TRBV27 and TRBJ1-5, with D possibly TRBD1 on 6 matching bases. Per the germline V gene, CDR1 is MNHEY and CDR2 is SMNVEV (reference sequence). The ends were cut back, 7 bases at V and 0 bases at J, with 13 bases in the middle. The CDR3 is 15 amino acids.